This T cell receptor (beta chain) originates from a study of blood T cell repertoires in COVID-19 (TCRdb year 2020). Background on the whole study: Collaborator samples came from the United States, Italy and Spain and covered acute and convalescent phases of COVID-19. The material from the prospective study consisted of cDNA or gDNA derived from T cells, B-cell-depleted T cells, or PBMCs. Deeply sampled blood TCRbeta repertoires from subjects exposed to, actively infected with, or recovered from COVID-19 were included in the dataset. A freely available public database, intended as a resource for researchers studying the immune response to SARS-CoV-2, is where the repertoires were released. The samples were drawn from two sources: the first 160 participants of the ongoing ImmuneRACE study, and 1,000 to 1,500 subjects contributed by 6 global collaborators. A de-identified subject ID, COVID-19 status, age in years and sex were almost always included in the sample metadata. HLA class I and class II types, where available, came from metadata supplied by the sample provider rather than from assay-based typing.

At the junction V is shortened by 0 bases and J by 4 bases, with 10 bases in between. From its cysteine to its phenylalanine, the CDR3 spans 15 amino acids. Only the CDR3 part of the read is kept: 45 bases, read in frame from the first base. CDR1 LGHNA and CDR2 YNFKEQ are derived from the germline V gene. Concerning this clone itself: The clone's antigen remains unknown. The input lacks base qualities; no much larger clone sits a single base away.

TCRbeta CDR3 regions were amplified from genomic DNA using the immunoSEQ Assay, a bias-controlled multiplex PCR. The paper's data handling went like this. Within the assay, amplification of reference gene primers was used to estimate how many nucleated cells each sample contained. To quantify the absolute abundance of each unique TCRbeta CDR3 rearrangement, sequence reads were collapsed and filtered. For each sample, productive Simpson clonality was calculated as the square root of Simpson's diversity index over productive rearrangements. The source is immuneACCESS, and TCRdb retained only in-frame sequences with V and J called. Part of the clones is not carried over; for the studies checked, unresolved V genes explain less than half of this, and the remainder is unexplained. That table supplies the V and J calls and clone size; D and trimming were determined from the DNA. The sample table contains 75,000 to 95,000 clones; only one count was recorded for around 81% of them. The top ten hold approximately 20% of the sample.

Broader findings and caveats from the paper: Clinical and demographic metadata were provided uncurated, with the amount varying by source and participant.

The collaborating institutions used their own protocols to collect whole blood in K2EDTA tubes. For TCRbeta analysis, collaborator samples were shipped as frozen whole blood, as isolated PBMCs, or as DNA extracted from either sample type. The chain joins TRBV4-2 to TRBJ1-3, and the D gene may be TRBD1, 6 bases matching. The receptor's source is an elderly man with active or convalescent COVID-19. Sequenced sample: peripheral blood. The CDR3 corresponds to CASSQEGGRGNTIYF. The DNA sequence is as follows: TGTGCCAGCAGCCAAGAAGGGGGAAGGGGAAACACCATATATTTT.